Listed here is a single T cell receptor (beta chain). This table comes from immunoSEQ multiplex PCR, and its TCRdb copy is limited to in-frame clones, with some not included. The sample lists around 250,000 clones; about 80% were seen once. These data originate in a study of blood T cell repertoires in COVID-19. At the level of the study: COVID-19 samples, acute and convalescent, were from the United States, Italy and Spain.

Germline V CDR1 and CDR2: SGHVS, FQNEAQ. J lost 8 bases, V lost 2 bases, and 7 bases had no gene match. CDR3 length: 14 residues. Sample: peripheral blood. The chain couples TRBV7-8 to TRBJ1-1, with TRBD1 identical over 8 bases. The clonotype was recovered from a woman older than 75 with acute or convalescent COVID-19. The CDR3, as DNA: TGTGCCAGCAGCTTATTCAGGACAGGGCGCGAAGCTTTCTTT. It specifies CASSLFRTGREAFF. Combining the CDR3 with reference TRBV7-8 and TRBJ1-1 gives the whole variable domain GAGVSQSPRYKVAKRGQDVALRCDPISGHVSLFWYQQALGQGPEFLTYFQNEAQLDKSGLPSDRFFAERPEGSVSTLKIQRTQQEDSAVYLCASSLFRTGREAFFGQGTRLTVV.